The 25 T cell receptor beta chains in this list originate from one sample, sequenced in a study of beta chain features in type 1 diabetes. TCRB transcripts that were expressed got sequenced, as all of the isolated RNA had been reverse transcribed. Clones were read by immunoSEQ multiplex PCR, and TCRdb kept only the in-frame ones, dropping some. The table lists roughly 450,000 clones, around 10% of them singletons. The sequencing sample was made of naive CD4+ T cells from blood. The receptors derive from a woman aged 18 to 35 in good health.

This clone came up a few times. This chain links TRBV5-4 with TRBJ2-5; D is undetermined. Trimming stripped 4 bases from V and 5 bases from J, with 15 bases between. The CDR3 consists of 14 residues. CDR1 and CDR2 (germline): SGHNT, YYREEE (reference sequence). The CDR3, as DNA: TGTGCCAGCAGCCCTATTCCATCTGGTGAGACCCAGTACTTC. Amino acids: CASSPIPSGETQYF.

On this clone itself: The same CDR3 also results from other DNA sequences found in this sample. The chain links TRBV18 to TRBJ2-1; D gene ambiguous. Trimming pared 2 bases from V and 0 bases from J, leaving 5 bases between. This CDR3 contains 14 residues. Germline loops: CDR1 KGHSH, CDR2 LQKENI. The CDR3 here is CASSPTRSYNEQFF. The DNA for the CDR3 is TGTGCCAGCTCACCAACGCGCTCCTACAATGAGCAGTTCTTC.

This clone was seen more than once but under ten times. This sequence joins TRBV7-2 and TRBJ2-1; 12 bases fit TRBD2. Germline V gene sequence: CDR1 SGHTA, CDR2 FQGNSA. The ends lost 6 bases at V and 5 bases at J; junction bases unmatched: 8. The CDR3 spans 16 residues. The CDR3, as DNA: TGTGCCAGCAGTCCACCTAGCGGGAGGGTCAACAATGAGCAGTTCTTC. Translated: CASSPPSGRVNNEQFF.

This clone was observed a handful of times. V usage is TRBV5-1 and J usage is TRBJ1-2, with D possibly TRBD1 on 5 matching bases. The CDR3 contains 14 residues. Trimming took 4 bases from V and 5 from J, leaving 15 bases between them. Germline CDR1 is SGHRS and CDR2 is YFSETQ. CDR3 sequence (DNA): TGCGCCAGCAGCGCCGGGACGGGTCGTTATGGCTACACCTTC. It encodes CASSAGTGRYGYTF.

This clone has a handful of counts. The chain uses TRBV29-1 and TRBJ2-3; possible D gene TRBD1, 6 bases. The CDR3 runs to 14 residues. In germline, CDR1 is SQVTM, CDR2 ANQGSEA. The germline V and J ends were trimmed by 7 bases and 2 bases, with 16 bases remaining between them. The DNA for the CDR3 is TGCAGCGGGAGGCAGGGGATGAACACAGATACGCAGTATTTT. Amino acids: CSGRQGMNTDTQYF.

The chain joins TRBV28 to TRBJ1-4; D call uncertain. Germline V gene lookup returns CDR1 MDHEN and CDR2 SYDVKM. The ends were cut back, 7 bases at V and 5 bases at J, with 5 bases in the middle. The CDR3 is made up of 11 amino acids. CDR3 DNA sequence: TGTGCCAGCATTGGGAATGAAAAACTGTTTTTT. Amino acid sequence: CASIGNEKLFF.

This sequence joins TRBV15 and TRBJ2-6; a possible D gene is TRBD1 (6 bases). The CDR3 consists of 17 residues. Trimming took 1 base from V and 1 from J, leaving 11 bases between them. Germline-derived CDR1 and CDR2 are LNHNV and YYDKDF (reference sequence). The CDR3 reads CATSRGWGPSGANVLTF. The DNA of the CDR3 is TGTGCCACCAGCAGAGGGTGGGGGCCTTCTGGGGCCAACGTCCTGACTTTC. The full variable domain, with the rest looked up from reference TRBV15 and TRBJ2-6, is DAMVIQNPRYQVTQFGKPVTLSCSQTLNHNVMYWYQQKSSQAPKLLFHYYDKDFNNEADTPDNFQSRRPNTSFCFLDIRSPGLGDTAMYLCATSRGWGPSGANVLTFGAGSRLTVL.

In DNA, the CDR3 is TGTGCCAGCAGCGCAACATACGAGCAGTACGTC. It encodes CASSATYEQYV. The gene calls are TRBV2 and TRBJ2-7; D remains ambiguous. Germline CDR1 is SNHLY and CDR2 is FYNNEI. This CDR3 has 11 residues. Between the trimmed V and J ends, which lost 6 bases and 4 bases, there was a span of 7 bases.

CDR3 sequence: CASSKTGSYEQYF. Here the CDR3 DNA reads TGTGCCAGCTCAAAGACAGGCTCCTACGAGCAGTACTTC. This rearrangement joins TRBV18 to TRBJ2-7, with D perhaps matching TRBD1 (6 bases). CDR1 is KGHSH and CDR2 is LQKENI in the germline V gene. The CDR3 is 13 amino acids. V was trimmed by 5 bases and J by 0 bases, leaving 8 bases between them.

The sample holds a few counts of this clone. This rearrangement joins TRBV9 to TRBJ2-3; D gene ambiguous. This CDR3 region has 14 residues. The V end was cut by 4 bases, the J end by 3 bases, with 12 bases between. Germline-derived CDR1 and CDR2 are SGDLS and YYNGEE. The CDR3 spells CASSPSVATDTQYF. The CDR3 region has the DNA TGTGCCAGCAGCCCGAGCGTAGCAACAGATACGCAGTATTTT.

This clone was seen only a few times. Written as DNA, the CDR3 is TGTGCCAGCAGCTACGGGACAGGAGCGGTGGGAGAGACCCAGTACTTC. It codes for CASSYGTGAVGETQYF. This chain uses TRBV7-9 with TRBJ2-5; TRBD1 aligns across 8 bases. V was pared by 4 bases and J by 4 bases, with 11 bases of the junction left unmatched. Per the germline V gene, CDR1 is SEHNR and CDR2 is FQNEAQ (reference sequence). CDR3 length: 16 residues.

Here the CDR3 reads CAISELSNTEAFF. CDR3 coding DNA: TGTGCCATCAGTGAGCTGTCGAACACTGAAGCTTTCTTT. The chain is built from TRBV10-3 and TRBJ1-1; D unresolved. Per germline, CDR1 ENHRY and CDR2 SYGVKD. The CDR3 spans 13 residues. V was cut by 2 bases and J by 1 base, with 5 bases left in between.

This clone appeared a few times. The chain couples TRBV7-2 to TRBJ1-4; 9 bases line up with TRBD1. Germline-derived CDR1 and CDR2 are SGHTA and FQGNSA. With 5 bases clipped from V and 3 bases from J, the junction kept 10 bases outside the gene matches. This CDR3 contains 17 residues. DNA of the CDR3: TGTGCCAGCAGCCCAACCGGGACAGGGAATGCTAATGAAAAACTGTTTTTT. It yields the protein CASSPTGTGNANEKLFF.

The rearrangement links TRBV29-1 to TRBJ2-7; TRBD2 matches at 9 bases. From germline, CDR1 is SQVTM and CDR2 ANQGSEA. This CDR3 has 13 residues. The V and J ends lost 8 bases and 7 bases, in that order; junction bases with no gene match: 12. The CDR3 bases are TGCAGCATAAAAGCGGGAGGAACGGAAGAGCAGTACTTC. This encodes CSIKAGGTEEQYF.

The V and J genes are TRBV7-2 and TRBJ2-7, with no clear D. V lost 5 bases to trimming and J lost 6 bases, with 8 bases between them. CDR3 length: 11 amino acids. Germline CDR1 reads SGHTA; CDR2 reads FQGNSA. The CDR3 bases are TGTGCCAGCAGCCAGACCACCGAGCAGTACTTC. It yields the protein CASSQTTEQYF.

This clone was observed a handful of times. The chain combines TRBV9 with TRBJ2-1; no definite D call. The CDR3 consists of 15 residues. CDR1 is SGDLS and CDR2 is YYNGEE in the germline V gene. The V end lost 2 bases, the J end lost 2 bases, and 11 bases lay between the germline ends. The CDR3 region has the DNA TGTGCCAGCAGCGTTGGAAGGTTCACCTACAATGAGCAGTTCTTC. Protein sequence: CASSVGRFTYNEQFF.

This rearrangement joins TRBV7-9 to TRBJ2-5; D is possibly TRBD2 (6 bases). The V gene's germline CDR1 is SEHNR and CDR2 FQNEAQ (reference sequence). V lost 2 bases, J lost 1 base, and 11 bases lay in between. The CDR3 loop spans 15 amino acids. The CDR3 protein is CASSLSGGLQETQYF. The DNA for the CDR3 is TGTGCCAGCAGCTTATCTGGGGGACTCCAAGAGACCCAGTACTTC.

The chain employs TRBV2 and TRBJ2-1; the match to TRBD2 covers 10 bases. V was clipped by 4 bases and J by 1 base; unmatched bases: 7. This CDR3 has 17 residues. Germline V gene sequence: CDR1 SNHLY, CDR2 FYNNEI. The CDR3 nucleotides read TGTGCCAGCAGTGGTCCGGGACTAGCGTTATCCTACAATGAGCAGTTCTTC. Amino acid sequence: CASSGPGLALSYNEQFF. Using reference TRBV2 and TRBJ2-1 for the parts outside the CDR3, the full variable domain is EPEVTQTPSHQVTQMGQEVILRCVPISNHLYFYWYRQILGQKVEFLVSFYNNEISEKSEIFDDQFSVERPDGSNFTLKIRSTKLEDSAMYFCASSGPGLALSYNEQFFGPGTRLTVL.

The chain uses TRBV29-1 and TRBJ2-3, with TRBD2 matching 13 bases. Germline V gene data show CDR1 as SQVTM and CDR2 as ANQGSEA. J lost 2 bases, V lost 6 bases, and 5 bases had no gene match. CDR3 length: 15 amino acids. The CDR3 spells CSVSGLAGPTDTQYF. The CDR3 DNA follows: TGCAGCGTGTCGGGACTAGCGGGGCCCACAGATACGCAGTATTTT.

The rearrangement links TRBV7-3 to TRBJ1-1, with 7 positions matching TRBD1. CDR3 length equals 14 residues. The V gene's germline CDR1 is SGHTA and CDR2 FQGTGA. J lost 1 base, V lost 5 bases, and 4 bases had no gene match. The CDR3 sequence is CASSATGRNTEAFF. The DNA of the CDR3 is TGTGCCAGCAGCGCGACAGGGAGGAACACTGAAGCTTTCTTT. The full variable domain, rest sourced from reference TRBV7-3 and TRBJ1-1, is GAGVSQTPSNKVTEKGKYVELRCDPISGHTALYWYRQSLGQGPEFLIYFQGTGAADDSGLPNDRFFAVRPEGSVSTLKIQRTERGDSAVYLCASSATGRNTEAFFGQGTRLTVV.

The genes are TRBV20-1 and TRBJ2-7, with D uncertain. V lost 4 bases and J 7 bases, leaving 11 bases between the germline ends. In germline, CDR1 is DFQATT, CDR2 SNEGSKA (reference sequence). This CDR3 is 11 amino acids long. The CDR3 loop is CSATTLGEQYF. In DNA, the CDR3 is TGCAGTGCTACGACCCTCGGGGAGCAGTACTTC.

This clone appeared many times. The chain carries TRBV7-9 and TRBJ2-1; TRBD2 is a possible D gene (6 bases). The CDR3 runs to 12 residues. Germline V gene sequence: CDR1 SEHNR, CDR2 FQNEAQ (reference sequence). Trimming pared 3 bases from V and 7 bases from J, leaving 7 bases between. The CDR3 here is CASSFSGNEQFF. Here the CDR3 DNA reads TGTGCCAGCAGCTTTAGCGGTAATGAGCAGTTCTTC.

The chain recombines TRBV28 with TRBJ2-7; 14 bases are shared with TRBD2. The V and J ends lost 6 bases and 3 bases, in that order; junction bases with no gene match: 7. CDR1 and CDR2 from the germline V gene are MDHEN and SYDVKM. The CDR3 contains 16 residues. The CDR3 DNA sequence: TGTGCCAGCAGGGGACTAGCGGGGGCCTCTTACTACGAGCAGTACGTC. It yields the protein CASRGLAGASYYEQYV.

This clone was counted a few times. The V call is TRBV9, the J call TRBJ2-1; TRBD1 matches at 10 bases. Per germline, CDR1 SGDLS and CDR2 YYNGEE. The V gene end was trimmed by 4 bases and the J gene end by 0 bases; junction bases not matched to a gene: 10. This CDR3 spans 18 amino acids. The CDR3 region has the DNA TGTGCCAGCAGCTCCCGGGACAGGGGATTAAGCTCCTACAATGAGCAGTTCTTC. It specifies CASSSRDRGLSSYNEQFF.

The genes are TRBV19 and TRBJ2-5; TRBD2 matches at 8 bases. The germline V gene encodes CDR1 LNHDA and CDR2 SQIVND (reference sequence). The CDR3 runs 14 residues. V was pared by 4 bases and J by 4 bases, with 5 bases of the junction left unmatched. CDR3 coding DNA: TGTGCCAGTAGTACCTGGACTAGCACAGAGACCCAGTACTTC. Translating it yields CASSTWTSTETQYF. The full variable domain, with the rest looked up from reference TRBV19 and TRBJ2-5, is DGGITQSPKYLFRKEGQNVTLSCEQNLNHDAMYWYRQDPGQGLRLIYYSQIVNDFQKGDIAEGYSVSREKKESFPLTVTSAQKNPTAFYLCASSTWTSTETQYFGPGTRLLVL.